Presented here are 11 T cell receptor beta chains from one specimen sequenced in a study of shared clonotypes between healthy human individuals. Data came from immunoSEQ multiplex PCR; TCRdb stores just in-frame clones and leaves some out. The sample lists a few hundred thousand clones, approximately 97% seen once, with 0.057% in the top ten. Sequencing was done on a sample of naive CD4+ T cells sorted from blood. Stated subset: CD45RA+ positively selected. The source is a young woman in good health.

This clone appeared a single time. The chain joins TRBV2 to TRBJ2-1; TRBD2 matches at 9 bases. Germline CDR1 SNHLY, CDR2 FYNNEI. The CDR3 is 15 residues long. Trimming at V came to 5 bases and at J to 3 bases, leaving 5 bases not matched to a gene. The CDR3 sequence: CASSPSSGIYNEQFF. As DNA, the CDR3 is TGTGCCAGCAGTCCTTCTAGCGGGATCTACAATGAGCAGTTCTTC.

The chain carries TRBV9 and TRBJ1-4; the match to TRBD1 covers 7 bases. The CDR3 has 15 amino acids. V dropped 4 bases and J dropped 5; count of bases not matched to a gene: 8. The germline V gene encodes CDR1 SGDLS and CDR2 YYNGEE. CDR3 bases: TGTGCCAGCAGCTTCACGGGACAGTTAAATGAAAAACTGTTTTTT. Translation gives CASSFTGQLNEKLFF.

The V call is TRBV2, the J call TRBJ2-5, with TRBD1 matching over 9 bases. The DNA end is more similar to TRBJ2-7, so the J call may be wrong. This CDR3 has 14 residues. Germline CDR1 reads SNHLY; CDR2 reads FYNNEI. The CDR3 protein is CASRIQGAVYEQYF. DNA for the CDR3: TGTGCCAGCAGAATACAGGGGGCTGTCTACGAGCAGTACTTC.

The V gene is TRBV6-6, the J gene TRBJ2-1, with D unresolved. Germline CDR1 MNHNY, CDR2 SVGAGI (reference sequence). The CDR3 extends over 11 amino acids. The V and J ends lost 2 bases and 9 bases respectively, with 5 bases between them. The CDR3, as DNA: TGTGCCAGCAGTTACAAGGGTGAGCAGTTCTTC. Its protein is CASSYKGEQFF.

The chain is built from TRBV7-2 and TRBJ2-7, with 11 bases identical to TRBD2. The CDR3 consists of 14 residues. Germline V gene sequence: CDR1 SGHTA, CDR2 FQGNSA. V lost 2 bases and J lost 7; bases outside the gene matches: 4. The CDR3 spells CASSLQLAGVEQYF. The CDR3 nucleotides are TGTGCCAGCAGCTTACAACTAGCGGGAGTTGAGCAGTACTTC. Filled out from reference TRBV7-2 and TRBJ2-7, the complete variable domain reads GAGVSQSPSNKVTEKGKDVELRCDPISGHTALYWYRQSLGQGLEFLIYFQGNSAPDKSGLPSDRFSAERTGGSVSTLTIQRTQQEDSAVYLCASSLQLAGVEQYFGPGTRLTVT.

The chain couples TRBV30 to TRBJ2-5; D is uncertain. Germline V CDR1 and CDR2: GTSNPN, SVGIG (reference sequence). V was shortened by 2 bases and J by 0 bases, with 16 bases between the two germline ends. This CDR3 is 16 amino acids long. CDR3 amino acids: CAWSKHRPAYQETQYF. CDR3 sequence (DNA): TGTGCCTGGAGTAAACACAGACCCGCGTACCAAGAGACCCAGTACTTC. Using reference TRBV30 and TRBJ2-5 for the parts outside the CDR3, the full variable domain is SQTIHQWPATLVQPVGSPLSLECTVEGTSNPNLYWYRQAAGRGLQLLFYSVGIGQISSEVPQNLSASRPQDRQFILSSKKLLLSDSGFYLCAWSKHRPAYQETQYFGPGTRLLVL.

The genes are TRBV18 and TRBJ1-1; D unclear. The V gene's germline CDR1 is KGHSH and CDR2 LQKENI. The germline V and J ends were trimmed by 3 bases and 3 bases, with 8 bases remaining between them. The CDR3 covers 13 residues. CDR3 sequence: CASSPKADTEAFF. CDR3 in DNA: TGTGCCAGCTCACCGAAGGCGGACACTGAAGCTTTCTTT.

The chain employs TRBV10-2 and TRBJ2-2, with D perhaps matching TRBD2 (7 bases). CDR1 WSHSY and CDR2 SAAADI come from the germline V gene. Trimming took off 10 bases at V and 2 bases at J, with 14 bases between the two ends. This CDR3 is built from 14 residues. The CDR3 reads CATEGGRNTGELFF. The CDR3 bases are TGCGCCACCGAGGGGGGGCGTAACACCGGGGAGCTGTTTTTT.

The chain links TRBV9 to TRBJ1-2; D is possibly TRBD1 (5 bases). Germline V gene sequence: CDR1 SGDLS, CDR2 YYNGEE. This CDR3 has 15 residues. Trimming cost V 4 bases and J 3 bases, with 16 bases left between them. CDR3 bases: TGTGCCAGCAGCACAGGACACACACTAGACTATGGCTACACCTTC. This encodes CASSTGHTLDYGYTF.

The chain recombines TRBV11-2 with TRBJ1-1; D is ambiguous. Trimming pared 2 bases from V and 4 bases from J, leaving 8 bases between. In germline, CDR1 is SGHAT, CDR2 FQNNGV. CDR3 size: 13 residues. The CDR3 coding sequence is TGTGCCAGCAGCTTACAGGAGGTCACTGAAGCTTTCTTT. Translation: CASSLQEVTEAFF.

The rearrangement uses TRBV10-3 and TRBJ2-5; 10 bases map to TRBD2. After removal of 2 bases from V and 5 bases from J, the junction contained 5 bases not matched to a gene. Germline assignment: CDR1 ENHRY and CDR2 SYGVKD. The CDR3 has 15 amino acids. Here the CDR3 DNA reads TGTGCCATCAGTGAGGCTAGCGGGAGAGGGGAGACCCAGTACTTC. Its translation is CAISEASGRGETQYF.